One sample yielded the 16 T cell receptor beta chains listed below, sequenced in a study of blood T cell repertoires in COVID-19. Method: immunoSEQ multiplex PCR; TCRdb's copy keeps in-frame clones and lacks some. This table holds around 380,000 clones, 81% found once. The sample taken for sequencing was peripheral blood. Source of these receptors: a human donor with acute or convalescent COVID-19. The donor label of this sample is uncertain.

V usage is TRBV19 and J usage is TRBJ1-5; D is undetermined. The CDR3 covers 14 residues. The ends were cut back, 1 base at V and 6 bases at J, with 10 bases in the middle. Germline V gene lookup returns CDR1 LNHDA and CDR2 SQIVND (reference sequence). The CDR3: CASSIVSGSQPQHF. CDR3 nucleotide sequence: TGTGCCAGTAGTATAGTATCGGGTAGTCAGCCCCAGCATTTT.

In its sample, this clone was seen a few times. The chain recombines TRBV10-3 with TRBJ1-3; D remains unclear. Between the trimmed V and J ends, which lost 4 bases and 9 bases, there was a span of 10 bases. This CDR3 is 12 amino acids long. In germline, CDR1 is ENHRY, CDR2 SYGVKD. The CDR3 here is CAISGGRGTIYF. As DNA, the CDR3 is TGTGCCATCAGTGGAGGCCGGGGCACCATATATTTT.

J is TRBJ2-2 and V is TRBV2; 7 positions agree with TRBD1. Germline CDR1 reads SNHLY; CDR2 reads FYNNEI. The CDR3 contains 15 residues. The J segment lost 3 bases and the V segment lost 5 bases, leaving 6 bases of the junction unmatched. The CDR3 region is CASSRSQGDTGELFF. Here the CDR3 DNA reads TGTGCCAGCAGTCGCTCTCAGGGGGACACCGGGGAGCTGTTTTTT. The variable domain in full, completed from reference TRBV2 and TRBJ2-2, reads EPEVTQTPSHQVTQMGQEVILRCVPISNHLYFYWYRQILGQKVEFLVSFYNNEISEKSEIFDDQFSVERPDGSNFTLKIRSTKLEDSAMYFCASSRSQGDTGELFFGEGSRLTVL.

The chain has TRBV15 and TRBJ2-2, with a tentative D call TRBD2 (5 bases). CDR1 is LNHNV, CDR2 YYDKDF, per germline (reference sequence). The CDR3 runs 17 residues. Trimming shortened V by 0 bases and J by 1 base, and 12 bases separated the two germline ends. The CDR3 DNA reads as TGTGCCACCAGCAGAGATCGGAGGACGGGGAACACCGGGGAGCTGTTTTTT. This gives the protein CATSRDRRTGNTGELFF.

The chain uses TRBV28 and TRBJ1-2, with 7 nucleotides matching TRBD1. The germline V gene encodes CDR1 MDHEN and CDR2 SYDVKM. The CDR3 extends over 14 amino acids. V lost 3 bases, J lost 4 bases, and 5 bases stayed unmatched. CDR3 residues: CASSFQGGTYGYTF. Written as DNA, the CDR3 is TGTGCCAGCAGTTTCCAGGGGGGCACCTATGGCTACACCTTC.

CDR3 bases: TGTGCCAGCATCCGGGACAGGGCTGGTGAGCAGTTCTTC. Its translation: CASIRDRAGEQFF. The J gene is TRBJ2-1, the V gene TRBV28; TRBD1 matches 9 bases. V dropped 7 bases and J dropped 9; count of bases not matched to a gene: 7. This CDR3 has 13 amino acids. Germline V CDR1 and CDR2: MDHEN, SYDVKM. The entire variable domain, with the rest obtained from reference TRBV28 and TRBJ2-1, is as follows: DVKVTQSSRYLVKRTGEKVFLECVQDMDHENMFWYRQDPGLGLRLIYFSYDVKMKEKGDIPEGYSVSREKKERFSLILESASTNQTSMYLCASIRDRAGEQFFGPGTRLTVL.

The V gene is TRBV25-1, the J gene TRBJ2-7; maybe TRBD1 (6 bases). The CDR3 has 16 residues. The germline gives CDR1 MGHDK, CDR2 SYGVNS. V was shortened by 7 bases and J by 0 bases, with 19 bases between the two germline ends. CDR3 DNA sequence: TGTGCCAGCAATTTCTCCGGGACACCGCCCTCCTACGAGCAGTACTTC. This translates into CASNFSGTPPSYEQYF.

This chain links TRBV28 with TRBJ1-3; D not certain. This CDR3 has 14 residues. Trimming took off 1 base at V and 4 bases at J, with 8 bases between the two ends. Germline-derived CDR1 and CDR2 are MDHEN and SYDVKM. CDR3 protein: CASSLYSRGNTIYF. The CDR3 DNA sequence: TGTGCCAGCAGTTTATACTCCCGGGGAAACACCATATATTTT.

Details on this clone: At the DNA level, this CDR3 is encoded by other sequences in the same sample as well. V gene TRBV7-2 combines with J gene TRBJ1-1, with no clear D. The CDR3 consists of 13 residues. Trimming took 3 bases from V and 0 from J, leaving 5 bases between them. Germline CDR1 and CDR2: SGHTA and FQGNSA. In DNA form, the CDR3 reads TGTGCCAGCAGCTTGACTGTGAACACTGAAGCTTTCTTT. It codes for CASSLTVNTEAFF.

This sequence joins TRBV5-1 and TRBJ2-1; D possibly corresponds to TRBD1 (6 bases). Trimming cost V 4 bases and J 5 bases, with 16 bases left between them. There are 15 residues in the CDR3. Per germline, CDR1 SGHRS and CDR2 YFSETQ. The CDR3 reads CASSPPAGDDNEQFF. Here the CDR3 DNA reads TGCGCCAGCAGCCCTCCGGCAGGGGATGACAATGAGCAGTTCTTC. Full variable domain (remainder filled in from reference TRBV5-1 and TRBJ2-1): KAGVTQTPRYLIKTRGQQVTLSCSPISGHRSVSWYQQTPGQGLQFLFEYFSETQRNKGNFPGRFSGRQFSNSRSEMNVSTLELGDSALYLCASSPPAGDDNEQFFGPGTRLTVL.

This clone was found a few times. This chain's CDR3 is CASSHRGDTEAFF. CDR3 nucleotides: TGTGCCAGTAGCCACAGGGGGGACACTGAAGCTTTCTTT. V and J are TRBV19 and TRBJ1-1; 8 bases match TRBD1. The CDR3 spans 13 residues. With 6 bases clipped from V and 3 bases from J, the junction kept 3 bases outside the gene matches. CDR1 is LNHDA and CDR2 is SQIVND in the germline V gene (reference sequence). Full variable domain (remainder filled in from reference TRBV19 and TRBJ1-1): DGGITQSPKYLFRKEGQNVTLSCEQNLNHDAMYWYRQDPGQGLRLIYYSQIVNDFQKGDIAEGYSVSREKKESFPLTVTSAQKNPTAFYLCASSHRGDTEAFFGQGTRLTVV.

This rearrangement joins TRBV14 to TRBJ2-7; D is ambiguous. The V and J ends lost 0 bases and 0 bases respectively, with 6 bases between them. This CDR3 spans 14 amino acids. Germline V gives CDR1 SGHDN, CDR2 FVKESK. Here the CDR3 DNA reads TGTGCCAGCAGCCAAGATACAAACTCCTACGAGCAGTACTTC. This gives the protein CASSQDTNSYEQYF.

V gene TRBV7-6 combines with J gene TRBJ1-6, with D possibly being TRBD1 (6 bases). Germline CDR1 is SGHVS and CDR2 is FNYEAQ. V was shortened by 5 bases and J by 10 bases, with 15 bases between the two germline ends. The CDR3 sequence is 14 residues long. CDR3 sequence reads: CASSPGTSGSPLHF. In DNA, the CDR3 is TGTGCCAGCAGCCCGGGGACATCAGGGTCACCCCTCCACTTT.

This sequence joins TRBV6-5 and TRBJ1-6, with TRBD1 matching over 7 bases. Germline trimming cut 3 bases from V and 7 bases from J; bases unmatched to any gene: 6. This CDR3 region has 15 residues. Per the germline V gene, CDR1 is MNHEY and CDR2 is SVGAGI. The CDR3 DNA sequence: TGTGCCAGCAGTTATGAGGGACAGCCCAATTCACCCCTCCACTTT. This codes for CASSYEGQPNSPLHF.

A single count supports this clone. The genes are TRBV6-1 and TRBJ2-1, with a tentative D call TRBD2 (5 bases). Germline V gene lookup returns CDR1 MNHNS and CDR2 SASEGT. The CDR3 runs 12 residues. V was pared by 2 bases and J by 16 bases, with 15 bases between. This CDR3 reads CASSEQRRESFF. The CDR3 DNA follows: TGTGCCAGCAGTGAACAGCGCCGGGAATCATTCTTC.

The rearrangement uses TRBV6-5 and TRBJ2-5, with 7 bases that match TRBD2. Germline CDR1 reads MNHEY; CDR2 reads SVGAGI. The CDR3 has 14 amino acids. The ends lost 2 bases at V and 5 bases at J; junction bases unmatched: 5. In DNA form, the CDR3 reads TGTGCCAGCAGTTACAGCGGGGTTGGCGAGACCCAGTACTTC. Its translation is CASSYSGVGETQYF.